This T cell receptor beta chain originates from a study of technical replicates of blood from several donors. The CDR3 loop spans 15 amino acids. Unmatched junction bases numbered 6, after V lost 1 base and J lost 5 bases. The V gene's germline CDR1 is LGHNA and CDR2 YNFKEQ. The data were produced by immunoSEQ multiplex PCR, yet TCRdb's version contains in-frame clones alone and is incomplete. Here the sample spans tens of thousands of clones, 80% to 95% being singletons. Sequencing was performed on T cells isolated from PBMCs. The receptor comes from a human donor in good health. The chain couples TRBV4-2 to TRBJ2-7; 9 bases map to TRBD2. As DNA, the CDR3 is TGTGCCAGCAGCCAAGTGAAGCGGGAGGCCGACGAGCAGTACTTC. Translated: CASSQVKREADEQYF.